These T cell receptor beta chains were read from a single sample in a study of CD8 T cells in ankylosing spondylitis. TCRdb itself ran the 5' RACE reads through MiXCR, one entry per CDR3 protein. The table has about 420,000 distinct CDR3 sequences, around 24% seen once. Sequences were obtained from blood, either unsorted or a sorted T cell fraction (not recorded which). The origin of the receptors is a male donor with ankylosing spondylitis. The CDR3 runs from the conserved cysteine through the conserved F or W. Fields, in order: D gene, clone size, V gene, CDR3 length, J gene, CDR3 DNA, CDR3 protein. A D gene is named only where the DNA matches it firmly. Not all rows give a size; the values are once, few, many and, for expanded clones, a class.

D: TRBD2; size: .; V: TRBV7-2; length: 15; J: TRBJ2-1; DNA: TGTGCCAGCAGCTTAGAGACCCCTACTAGCGGTGAGCAGTTCTTC; CDR3: CASSLETPTSGEQFF
D: .; size: many; V: TRBV9; length: 14; J: TRBJ1-1; DNA: TGTGCCAGCAGCGTAGTTTCGGGTGGCACTGAAGCTTTCTTT; CDR3: CASSVVSGGTEAFF
D: TRBD2; size: few; V: TRBV7-2; length: 16; J: TRBJ2-2; DNA: TGTGCCAGCAGCTTAGCGACCAGCGGGAGTACCGGGGAGCTGTTTTTT; CDR3: CASSLATSGSTGELFF
D: TRBD1; size: .; V: TRBV10-3; length: 16; J: TRBJ2-3; DNA: TGTGCCATCAGTCCCGGGACAGGGGGCAACGCAGATACGCAGTATTTT; CDR3: CAISPGTGGNADTQYF
D: TRBD1; size: few; V: TRBV12-3/TRBV12-4; length: 15; J: TRBJ2-5; DNA: TGTGCCAGCAGTCTGGGACAGACGGGCGGGGAGACCCAGTACTTC; CDR3: CASSLGQTGGETQYF
D: .; size: .; V: TRBV5-1; length: 16; J: TRBJ1-3; DNA: TGCGCCAGCAGCCCAGAAGGTCGTAGCTCTGGAAACACCATATATTTT; CDR3: CASSPEGRSSGNTIYF
D: .; size: few; V: TRBV25-1; length: 16; J: TRBJ2-7; DNA: TGTGCCAGCAGTCGAGGGGGGGCCCAGAGTACCTACGAGCAGTACTTC; CDR3: CASSRGGAQSTYEQYF
D: .; size: few; V: TRBV7-2; length: 13; J: TRBJ1-4; DNA: TGTGCCAGCAGCTTAGCGGGGCGGGAAAAACTGTTTTTT; CDR3: CASSLAGREKLFF
D: .; size: .; V: TRBV20-1; length: 15; J: TRBJ2-3; DNA: TGCAGTGCCCCCCCGGCGGAGTATAGCACAGATACGCAGTATTTT; CDR3: CSAPPAEYSTDTQYF
D: TRBD1; size: .; V: TRBV29-1; length: 15; J: TRBJ2-3; DNA: TGCAGCGTTGAATTTTCCCAGGGGGCAGGTAGTACGCAGTATTTT; CDR3: CSVEFSQGAGSTQYF
D: .; size: .; V: TRBV7-6; length: 15; J: TRBJ2-1; DNA: TGTGCCAGCTCCACCGGACAGACCTCCTACAATGAGCAGTTCTTC; CDR3: CASSTGQTSYNEQFF
D: TRBD2; size: few; V: TRBV20-1; length: 16; J: TRBJ2-7; DNA: TGCAGTGCTAGGCCCGGGACTAGCGTGTTATCCTACGAGCAGTACTTC; CDR3: CSARPGTSVLSYEQYF
D: .; size: once; V: TRBV30; length: 16; J: TRBJ2-3; DNA: TGTGCCTGGAGTCGAGCCCTTGACAGCCCGTCAGATACGCAGTATTTT; CDR3: CAWSRALDSPSDTQYF
D: .; size: .; V: TRBV24-1; length: 13; J: TRBJ2-3; DNA: TGTGCCACCCAGAGGGGGGGCACAGATACGCAGTATTTT; CDR3: CATQRGGTDTQYF
D: .; size: few; V: TRBV7-8; length: 15; J: TRBJ2-7; DNA: TGTGCCAGCAGCTTAGCCGGGTCGGAGGGCTACGAGCAGTACTTC; CDR3: CASSLAGSEGYEQYF
D: TRBD1; size: many; V: TRBV12-3/TRBV12-4; length: 13; J: TRBJ1-5; DNA: TGTGCCAGCTCGCTAGACAGGGACCAGCCCCAGCATTTT; CDR3: CASSLDRDQPQHF
D: .; size: .; V: TRBV4-2; length: 15; J: TRBJ2-1; DNA: TGTGCCAGCAGCCAAGATACCAGCGTAGACAATGAGCAGTTCTTC; CDR3: CASSQDTSVDNEQFF
D: .; size: few; V: TRBV11-2; length: 14; J: TRBJ2-5; DNA: TGTGCCAGCAGTCGGCCTGGCGGAATGCAGACCCAGTACTTC; CDR3: CASSRPGGMQTQYF
D: .; size: many; V: TRBV27; length: 14; J: TRBJ2-4; DNA: TGTGCCAGCAGCCGAGAGGGCCGGGGAAACATTCAGTACTTC; CDR3: CASSREGRGNIQYF
D: TRBD1; size: .; V: TRBV30; length: 15; J: TRBJ2-5; DNA: TGTGCCTGGGGACCGGGACAGGGGATGAAAGAGACCCAGTACTTC; CDR3: CAWGPGQGMKETQYF
D: .; size: .; V: TRBV20-1; length: 12; J: TRBJ1-2; DNA: TGCAGCACAGGGTTTCCTAACTATGGCTACACCTTC; CDR3: CSTGFPNYGYTF
D: TRBD1; size: few; V: TRBV28; length: 17; J: TRBJ1-5; DNA: TGTGCCAGCAGTTTATCCACCGCGACAGGGGGCAATCAGCCCCAGCATTTT; CDR3: CASSLSTATGGNQPQHF
D: TRBD1; size: .; V: TRBV12-3/TRBV12-4; length: 14; J: TRBJ2-7; DNA: TGTGCCAGCAGTTTACCAGGGGGCTGGGACGAGCAGTACTTC; CDR3: CASSLPGGWDEQYF
D: .; size: .; V: TRBV5-1; length: 15; J: TRBJ1-2; DNA: TGCGCCAGCAGCTTGGATGACTCTCCAAACTATGGCTACACCTTC; CDR3: CASSLDDSPNYGYTF
D: .; size: many; V: TRBV6-1; length: 15; J: TRBJ2-2; DNA: TGTGCCAGCAGTGAAGCGGGGGGACGAGCCGGGGAGCTGTTTTTT; CDR3: CASSEAGGRAGELFF
D: TRBD2; size: .; V: TRBV4-2; length: 15; J: TRBJ2-7; DNA: TGTGCCAGCAGCCAAGAAGGAGGGAGGGACTACGAGCAGTACTTC; CDR3: CASSQEGGRDYEQYF